This T cell receptor beta chain appears in the sequencing data of a study of neurological immune-mediated disorders (dated by TCRdb to the late 2010s). For the study in its entirety: Of the roughly 34 multiple sclerosis patients, about 31 had relapsing-remitting MS and 3 had secondary progressive MS. The cohort was made up of approximately 71 subjects, consisting of roughly 14 HAM/TSP patients, roughly 35 multiple sclerosis patients and 20 healthy controls. Alongside PBMC samples, the set of about 97 TCR-beta libraries contained longitudinal samples, technical triplicates, and paired CD4+ and CD8+ T-cell subsets that had been sorted. Using UMI-based sequencing, the study compared peripheral blood TCR-beta repertoires from patients with HTLV-I-associated myelopathy (HAM/TSP), patients with multiple sclerosis, and healthy controls. What the authors observed across the whole study: TCR clonal expansion was greatest in HAM/TSP patients and smallest in MS patients, who ranked below even healthy controls. No identical CDR3 amino acid sequences were found to be shared among expanded clones across subjects, suggesting that TCR-beta repertoires were private in all groups. Phylogenetic analysis grouped repertoires from 18 of 34 MS patients into a cluster of related CDR3 sequences, suggesting a possible repertoire-level signature. No association of the MS cluster with clinical or MRI features was observed, and the need for larger cohorts was stated by the authors.

cDNA was synthesized by template-switch 5'RACE using a primer with a 10-nucleotide random unique molecular identifier that tagged each TCR transcript. Every sequencing run covered 15-18 subjects and yielded more than 160 million TCR-beta sequences. Total RNA was extracted with the RNeasy kit. TCR-beta VDJ regions were amplified with primers for the TCR constant region and the 5'RACE anchor, using the KAPA Real-time Library Amplification kit. Sample indexes and Illumina adaptors were added in a first PCR, and a second PCR then increased library yield. After Ampure bead purification, the TCR product of roughly 650 bp was size-selected on a 2% E-gel SizeSelection system. Before pooling, libraries had their quality checked on a Bioanalyzer, their concentration measured with Qubit, and their quantity determined with the Kapa Library Quantification kit. An Illumina HiSeq 2500 sequenced the libraries paired-end 2 x 150 bp. To increase sequence diversity, roughly 25-31% phiX was spiked into each library pool. The study's own analysis went as follows. The quality-filtered reads were processed with the UMI-based MiGEC pipeline, whose error correction step removed more than 80% of the raw TCR sequences. VDJ genes were aligned to IMGT germline references, and clonotypes were defined by unique CDR3 amino acid sequence plus V-J genes. VDJtools evaluated clonal expansion, Shannon diversity and CDR3 relatedness (CalcPairwiseDistances, ClusterSamples); CLCbio workbench built phylogenetic trees. Clones with at least 8 unique UMIs were defined as expanded, with this threshold being based on coefficient-of-variation modelling across technical triplicates. In-frame beta chains were kept once TCRdb had trimmed the public reads at Q25 with fastp and called clones with MiXCR. Every entry covers one CDR3 protein and lists the most common genes and DNA from its rows. It is TCRdb's table, rather than the study itself, that gives the V and J calls and clone size. For this sample the table gives over 60,000 distinct CDR3 sequences, of which about 5.2% were detected only once. The ten most abundant clones make up approximately 2.2% of the sample.

Unsorted PBMC libraries were generated from 2 million PBMCs stored in RNAlater at -80 °C until RNA extraction. The multiple sclerosis patients were enrolled in a US clinical protocol that used magnetic resonance imaging to evaluate disease progression. Peripheral blood was subjected to Ficoll-Hypaque density gradient centrifugation to isolate PBMCs, which were then cryopreserved in liquid nitrogen. V is pruned by 6 bases and J by 3 bases, leaving 4 bases of the junction without a gene match. CDR1 and CDR2, per the germline V gene, are SQVTM and ANQGSEA. From the cysteine up to the phenylalanine, the CDR3 has a length of 15 residues. The entry retains the CDR3 DNA only, 45 bases that are in frame from base 1. This clonotype was seen repeatedly, ten times or more. The antigen this receptor binds is unknown. There are no base qualities to consult, and no much larger clone falls within one base.

The sequenced material came from PBMCs. The rearrangement joined TRBV29-1 to TRBJ2-3, with 15 junctional bases fitting TRBD2. The TCR sequence derives from a woman aged 30 to 39 with multiple sclerosis. In nucleotide form, the sequence is TGCAGCGTCGCCGGGACTAGCGGGGGGACAGATACGCAGTATTTT. This gives the protein CSVAGTSGGTDTQYF.